These 9 T cell receptor beta chains were sequenced from one sample in a study of T-cell memory formation after mild COVID-19. MiXCR, applied by TCRdb to the 5' RACE reads, yields one record per CDR3 protein. The table lists 550,000 to 600,000 distinct CDR3 sequences, approximately 21% of them singletons. The source material was PBMCs or a T cell subset sorted from them (not recorded which). The source of these receptors is an adult woman who had mild COVID-19 (a few samples of this study predate the infection). Cell type and time point are not known.

V usage is TRBV4-1 and J usage is TRBJ2-3; TRBD2 is a possible D gene (5 bases). The CDR3 length is 14 residues. Germline-derived CDR1 and CDR2 are MGHRA and YSYEKL. The V end lost 5 bases, the J end lost 0 bases, and 9 bases lay between the germline ends. The CDR3 loop reads CASSTRTSTDTQYF. The CDR3, as DNA: TGCGCCAGCAGCACGCGGACTAGCACAGATACGCAGTATTTT.

CDR3 loop: CASSFGGAGEKLFF. The CDR3, as DNA: TGTGCCAGCAGCTTTGGGGGGGCCGGCGAAAAACTGTTTTTT. V gene TRBV7-2 combines with J gene TRBJ1-4, with D perhaps TRBD1 (6 bases). The germline gives CDR1 SGHTA, CDR2 FQGNSA. V was pared by 3 bases and J by 8 bases, with 13 bases between. The CDR3 loop spans 14 amino acids.

The V gene is TRBV4-2, the J gene TRBJ1-2; 10 bases are shared with TRBD1. J lost 0 bases, V lost 0 bases, and 4 bases had no gene match. Germline CDR1 and CDR2: LGHNA and YNFKEQ. This CDR3 is 17 amino acids long. The CDR3, as DNA: TGTGCCAGCAGCCAAGATGACAGGGGGCAGTCTAACTATGGCTACACCTTC. Translation: CASSQDDRGQSNYGYTF.

This chain joins TRBV5-1 and TRBJ2-5; TRBD2 matches 14 bases. The CDR3 runs 17 residues. J gave up 1 base and V 2 bases, and 4 bases lay outside the gene matches. Germline loops: CDR1 SGHRS, CDR2 YFSETQ. The CDR3 DNA reads as TGCGCCAGCAGCTTCAGGACTAGCGGGGGGAGCCAAGAGACCCAGTACTTC. It encodes CASSFRTSGGSQETQYF. The entire variable domain, with the rest obtained from reference TRBV5-1 and TRBJ2-5, is as follows: KAGVTQTPRYLIKTRGQQVTLSCSPISGHRSVSWYQQTPGQGLQFLFEYFSETQRNKGNFPGRFSGRQFSNSRSEMNVSTLELGDSALYLCASSFRTSGGSQETQYFGPGTRLLVL.

Written as DNA, the CDR3 is TGCGCCAGCAGGAGCATGGGGGACTATGGCTACACCTTC. Protein product: CASRSMGDYGYTF. The chain couples TRBV4-3 to TRBJ1-2; a weak D match, TRBD1 (5 bases). Germline CDR1 and CDR2: LGHNA and YSLEER. The V end was cut by 6 bases, the J end by 3 bases, with 11 bases between. The CDR3 is 13 amino acids.

The rearrangement uses TRBV24-1 and TRBJ2-1, with D possibly TRBD2 on 6 matching bases. V was trimmed by 3 bases and J by 4 bases, leaving 12 bases between them. Per germline, CDR1 KGHDR and CDR2 SFDVKD. The CDR3 consists of 15 residues. CDR3: CATSDRGTEYNEQFF. The CDR3 nucleotides read TGTGCCACCAGTGATCGCGGGACGGAATACAATGAGCAGTTCTTC.

The rearrangement uses TRBV2 and TRBJ1-1; D remains ambiguous. Per the germline V gene, CDR1 is SNHLY and CDR2 is FYNNEI. V was pared by 8 bases and J by 1 base, with 11 bases between. The CDR3 contains 13 residues. The CDR3 DNA sequence: TGTGCCAGCCGCCCCCTCCCGAACACTGAAGCTTTCTTT. Residues: CASRPLPNTEAFF.

This clonotype occurred a few times. The chain has TRBV18 and TRBJ1-2; a weak D match, TRBD1 (5 bases). V was shortened by 1 base and J by 0 bases, with 9 bases between the two germline ends. Per the germline V gene, CDR1 is KGHSH and CDR2 is LQKENI. The CDR3 totals 15 residues. CDR3 in DNA: TGTGCCAGCTCACCACGGGGCAGCCCTAACTATGGCTACACCTTC. Residues: CASSPRGSPNYGYTF.

This clonotype was counted a few times. The chain joins TRBV7-2 to TRBJ1-2, with unresolved D. The CDR3 length is 14 residues. Per the germline V gene, CDR1 is SGHTA and CDR2 is FQGNSA. V was pared by 2 bases and J by 5 bases, with 12 bases between. The chain's CDR3 is CASSLSTADYGYTF. CDR3 nucleotides: TGTGCCAGCAGCTTATCCACAGCGGATTATGGCTACACCTTC.